This T cell receptor (beta chain) appears in the sequencing data of a study of persistence of HIV-infected CD4 T cells. Whole-study results and caveats: CMV- and Gag-responding cells had lower TCRbeta richness than CD3/CD28-responding cells. Within sorted populations, more oligoclonal TCRs accompanied more oligoclonal proviruses.

J was trimmed by 3 bases and V by 5 bases; bases with no gene match: 18. Germline V lookup: CDR1 SGHVS, CDR2 FNYEAQ. CDR3 length: 18 amino acids. The immunoSEQ assay was version 4, run in survey mode. Only in-frame clones appear in the TCRdb table, and some are missing; sequencing was by immunoSEQ multiplex PCR. The sample yields about 46,000 clones, 80% to 90% seen once. Cells were stimulated nonspecifically with anti-CD3/anti-CD28 magnetic beads. Sorting selected CD4+ T cells upregulating both CD40 ligand and CD69. Donors were HIV-1-infected adults who began suppressive ART during chronic infection. Donors had CD4+ T cell counts above 400 cells/uL and were CMV-seropositive. A word on this clone: Its specificity is not known.

This specimen was CD4+ T cells sorted from PBMCs after approximately 19-hour stimulation, taken from a patient who received antiretroviral therapy. The receptor was derived from an adult woman with HIV who was CMV-seropositive. This chain joins TRBV7-6 and TRBJ2-7; 8 bases agree with TRBD1. The CDR3 reads CASSLYSPGQVSGYEQYF. The CDR3, as DNA: TGTGCCAGCAGCCTATACTCCCCGGGACAGGTTAGTGGCTACGAGCAGTACTTC.